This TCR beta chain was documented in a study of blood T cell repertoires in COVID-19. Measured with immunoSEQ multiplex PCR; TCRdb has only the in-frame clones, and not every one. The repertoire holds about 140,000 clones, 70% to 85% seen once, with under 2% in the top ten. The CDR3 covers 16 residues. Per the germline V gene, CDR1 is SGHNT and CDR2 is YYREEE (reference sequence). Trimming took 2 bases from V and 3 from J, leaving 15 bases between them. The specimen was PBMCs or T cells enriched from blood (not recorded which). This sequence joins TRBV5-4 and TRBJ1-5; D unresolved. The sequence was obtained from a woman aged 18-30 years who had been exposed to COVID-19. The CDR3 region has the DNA TGTGCCAGCAGCTTAGATGGCGGGTCGAACAATCAGCCCCAGCATTTT. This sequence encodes CASSLDGGSNNQPQHF.